A few counts support the clone carrying this TCR beta chain. Its antigen is currently unknown. CDR3 length: 17 amino acids. The junction had 8 bases not matched to a gene; V was cut back by 2 bases and J by 0 bases. Germline CDR1 MGHRA, CDR2 YSYEKL. This sample was included in a study of T-cell memory formation after mild COVID-19. Study outcomes and limitations: Largely, contracting CD4+ clones fell within CM and EM, and contracting CD8+ clones within EMRA. Some SARS-CoV-2-responding clones were already detected in memory before infection.

TCRdb redid the calling of the 5' RACE reads with MiXCR, one entry per CDR3 protein. The profile shows 120,000 to 150,000 distinct CDR3 sequences, 15% to 20% of them singletons. The V call is TRBV4-1, the J call TRBJ2-5; 8 bases map to TRBD1. The source of this sequence is an adult woman who had mild COVID-19 (a few samples of this study predate the infection). Cell type and time point are not known. Source material: PBMCs or a T cell subset sorted from them (not recorded which). The DNA of the CDR3 is TGCGCCAGCAGCCAAAGCCCAGGGGGCCAGTACCAAGAGACCCAGTACTTC. Its protein product is CASSQSPGGQYQETQYF.